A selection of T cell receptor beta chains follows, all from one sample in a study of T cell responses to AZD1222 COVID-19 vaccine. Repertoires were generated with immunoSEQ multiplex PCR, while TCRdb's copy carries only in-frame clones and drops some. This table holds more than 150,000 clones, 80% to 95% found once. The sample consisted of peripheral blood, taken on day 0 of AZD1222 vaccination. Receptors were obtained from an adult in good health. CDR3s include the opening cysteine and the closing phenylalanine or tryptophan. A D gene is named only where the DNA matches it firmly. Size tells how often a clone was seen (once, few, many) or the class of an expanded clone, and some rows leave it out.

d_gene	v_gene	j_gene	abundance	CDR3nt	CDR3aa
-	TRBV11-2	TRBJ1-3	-	TGTGCCAGCAGCTTAAAGGAGAAATCCATTGGGACCTCTGGAAACACCATATATTTT	CASSLKEKSIGTSGNTIYF
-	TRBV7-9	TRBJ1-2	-	TGTGCCAGCGGAACAGCGTCTGACTACACCTTC	CASGTASDYTF
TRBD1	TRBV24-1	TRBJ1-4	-	TGTGCCACCAGTGACGGACAGGGGGCTAATGAAAAACTGTTTTTT	CATSDGQGANEKLFF
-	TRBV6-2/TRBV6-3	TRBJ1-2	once	TGTGCCAGCAGTTACCCGGGACCAGGGAACTATGGCTACACCTTC	CASSYPGPGNYGYTF
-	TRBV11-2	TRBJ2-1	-	TGTGCCAGCAGCTTTTTCGAGTCCTACAATGAGCAGTTCTTC	CASSFFESYNEQFF
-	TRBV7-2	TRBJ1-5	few	TGTGCCAGCAGCCCTACAGGGTACAATCAGCCCCAGCATTTT	CASSPTGYNQPQHF
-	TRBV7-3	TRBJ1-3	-	TGTGCCAGCAGCTTAGCGGGCAGCTCTGGAAACACCATATATTTT	CASSLAGSSGNTIYF
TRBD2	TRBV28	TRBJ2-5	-	TGTGCCAGCAGTTTTTCCACTAGCGGGAGGGAACGGGAGACCCAGTACTTC	CASSFSTSGRERETQYF
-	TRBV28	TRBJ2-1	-	TGTGCCAGCAGCCCGAGCTCCTACAATGAGCAGTTCTTC	CASSPSSYNEQFF
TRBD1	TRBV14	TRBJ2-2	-	TGTGCCAGCAGCCATTCTGGAACAGGGGGCGCTTTGTTGGCCGGGGAGCTGTTTTTT	CASSHSGTGGALLAGELFF
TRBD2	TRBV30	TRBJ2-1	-	TGTGCCTGGATACCGGGACTAGGTTACAATGAGCAGTTCTTC	CAWIPGLGYNEQFF
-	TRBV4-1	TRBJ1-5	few	TGCGCCAGCAGCCAAGATTCATCGGGTGGCCAGCATTTT	CASSQDSSGGQHF
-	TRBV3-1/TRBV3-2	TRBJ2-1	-	TGTGCCAGCAGCCAAGAGGCATGGAGCTTGGGTGGCAGGAATGAGCAGTTCTTC	CASSQEAWSLGGRNEQFF
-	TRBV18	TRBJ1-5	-	TGTGCCAGCTCCCAAAAGGGGGGGCGCGATCAGCCCCAGCATTTT	CASSQKGGRDQPQHF
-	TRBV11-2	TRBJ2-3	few	TGTGCCAGCAGCTTAGTTATGAGCCTTTCCACAGATACGCAGTATTTT	CASSLVMSLSTDTQYF
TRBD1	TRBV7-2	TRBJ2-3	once	TGTGCCAGCAGCTCGGACAGGGGAATAAGTAGCACAGATACGCAGTATTTT	CASSSDRGISSTDTQYF
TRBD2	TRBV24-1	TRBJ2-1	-	TGTGCCACCAGTGATTATAGGACTAGCGGGAGGGGGATCATAGATGAGCAGTTCTTC	CATSDYRTSGRGIIDEQFF
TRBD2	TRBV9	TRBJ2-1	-	TGTGCCAGCAGCGTTGGGACTAGCGGGAGGAATGAGCAGTTCTTC	CASSVGTSGRNEQFF
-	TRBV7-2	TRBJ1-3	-	TGTGCCAGCATCTCCTCTCCAGGGGTAGGAAACACCATATATTTT	CASISSPGVGNTIYF